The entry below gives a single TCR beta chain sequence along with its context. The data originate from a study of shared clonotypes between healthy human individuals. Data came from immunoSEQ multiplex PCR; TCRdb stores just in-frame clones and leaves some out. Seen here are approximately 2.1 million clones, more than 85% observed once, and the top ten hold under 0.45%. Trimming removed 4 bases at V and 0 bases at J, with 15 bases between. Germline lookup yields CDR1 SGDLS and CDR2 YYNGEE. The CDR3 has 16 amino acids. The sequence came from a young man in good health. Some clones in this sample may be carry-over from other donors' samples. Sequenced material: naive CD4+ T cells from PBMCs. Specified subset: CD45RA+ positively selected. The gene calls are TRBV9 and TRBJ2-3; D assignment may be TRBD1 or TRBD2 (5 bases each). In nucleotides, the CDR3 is TGTGCCAGCAGCCCTGCTGGGGACCCTAGCACAGATACGCAGTATTTT. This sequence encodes CASSPAGDPSTDTQYF.